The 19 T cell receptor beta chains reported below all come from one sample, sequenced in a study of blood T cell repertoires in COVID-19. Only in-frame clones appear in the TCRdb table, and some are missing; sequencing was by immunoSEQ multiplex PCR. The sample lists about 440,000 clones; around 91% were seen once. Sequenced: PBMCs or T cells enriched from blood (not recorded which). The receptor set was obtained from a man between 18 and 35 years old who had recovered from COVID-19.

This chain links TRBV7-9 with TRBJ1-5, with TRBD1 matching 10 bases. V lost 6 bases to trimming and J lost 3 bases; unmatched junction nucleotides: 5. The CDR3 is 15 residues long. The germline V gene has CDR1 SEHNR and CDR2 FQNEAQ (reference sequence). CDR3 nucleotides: TGTGCCAGCAGTCGGACAGGGGGTGACAATCAGCCCCAGCATTTT. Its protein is CASSRTGGDNQPQHF.

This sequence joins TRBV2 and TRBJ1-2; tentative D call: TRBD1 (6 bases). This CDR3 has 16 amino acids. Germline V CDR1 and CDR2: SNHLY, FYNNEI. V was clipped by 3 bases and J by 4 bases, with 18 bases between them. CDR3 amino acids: CASSEGAGATGYGYTF. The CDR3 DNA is TGTGCCAGCAGTGAGGGTGCGGGGGCAACGGGCTATGGCTACACCTTC.

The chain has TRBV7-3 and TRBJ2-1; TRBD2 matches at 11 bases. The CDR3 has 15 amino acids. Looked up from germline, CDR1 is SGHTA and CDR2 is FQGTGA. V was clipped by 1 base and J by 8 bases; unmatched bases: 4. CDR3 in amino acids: CASSLIAGGPHEQFF. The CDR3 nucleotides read TGTGCCAGCAGCTTAATAGCGGGAGGGCCTCATGAGCAGTTCTTC.

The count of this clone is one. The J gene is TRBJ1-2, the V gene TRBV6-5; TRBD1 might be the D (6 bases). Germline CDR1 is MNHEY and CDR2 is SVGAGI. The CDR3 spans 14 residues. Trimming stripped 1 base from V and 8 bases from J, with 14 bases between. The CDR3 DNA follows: TGTGCCAGCAGTTACTTTGGGGGGGCTGGAGGCTACACCTTC. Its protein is CASSYFGGAGGYTF.

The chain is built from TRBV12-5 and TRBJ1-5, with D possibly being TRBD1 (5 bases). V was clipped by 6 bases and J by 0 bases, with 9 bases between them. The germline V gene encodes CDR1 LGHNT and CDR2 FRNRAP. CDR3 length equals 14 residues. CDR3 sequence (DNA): TGTGCTAGTGGGGGGGGGATTAGCAATCAGCCCCAGCATTTT. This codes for CASGGGISNQPQHF.

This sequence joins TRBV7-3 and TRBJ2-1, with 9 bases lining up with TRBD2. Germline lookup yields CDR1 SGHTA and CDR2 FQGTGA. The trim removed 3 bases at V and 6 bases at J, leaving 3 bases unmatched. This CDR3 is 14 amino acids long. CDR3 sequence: CASSFAGGGNEQFF. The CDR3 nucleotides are TGTGCCAGCAGCTTCGCGGGAGGGGGCAATGAGCAGTTCTTC.

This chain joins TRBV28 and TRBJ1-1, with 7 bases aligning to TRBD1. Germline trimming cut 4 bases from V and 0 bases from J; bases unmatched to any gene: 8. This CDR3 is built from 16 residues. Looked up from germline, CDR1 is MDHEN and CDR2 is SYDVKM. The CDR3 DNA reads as TGTGCCAGCAGTTCCATCCCCGACAGGGTGAACACTGAAGCTTTCTTT. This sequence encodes CASSSIPDRVNTEAFF. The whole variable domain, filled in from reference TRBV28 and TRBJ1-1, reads DVKVTQSSRYLVKRTGEKVFLECVQDMDHENMFWYRQDPGLGLRLIYFSYDVKMKEKGDIPEGYSVSREKKERFSLILESASTNQTSMYLCASSSIPDRVNTEAFFGQGTRLTVV.

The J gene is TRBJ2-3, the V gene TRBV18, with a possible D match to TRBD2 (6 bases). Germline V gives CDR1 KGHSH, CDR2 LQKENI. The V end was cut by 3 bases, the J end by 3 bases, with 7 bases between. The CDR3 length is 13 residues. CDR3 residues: CASSPGTTDTQYF. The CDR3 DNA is TGTGCCAGCTCACCTGGGACTACAGATACGCAGTATTTT.

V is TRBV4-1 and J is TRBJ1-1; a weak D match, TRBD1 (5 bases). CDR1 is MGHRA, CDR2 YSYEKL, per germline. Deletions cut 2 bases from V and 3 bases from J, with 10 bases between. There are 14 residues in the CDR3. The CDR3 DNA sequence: TGCGCCAGCAGCCAACAGGGCCTGGACACTGAAGCTTTCTTT. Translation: CASSQQGLDTEAFF.

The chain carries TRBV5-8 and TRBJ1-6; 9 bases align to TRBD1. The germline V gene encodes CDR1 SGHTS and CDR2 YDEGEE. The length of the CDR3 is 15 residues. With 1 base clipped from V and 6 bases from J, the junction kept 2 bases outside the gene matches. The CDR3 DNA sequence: TGTGCCAGCAGCTTGTCGGGACAGGGTAATTCACCCCTCCACTTT. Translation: CASSLSGQGNSPLHF.

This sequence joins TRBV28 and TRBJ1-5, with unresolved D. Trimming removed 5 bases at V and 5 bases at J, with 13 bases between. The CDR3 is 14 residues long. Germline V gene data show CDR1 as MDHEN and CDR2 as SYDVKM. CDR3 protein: CASSRSTRDQPQHF. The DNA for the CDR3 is TGTGCCAGCAGTCGATCAACGAGGGATCAGCCCCAGCATTTT. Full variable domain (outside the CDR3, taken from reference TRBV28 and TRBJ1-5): DVKVTQSSRYLVKRTGEKVFLECVQDMDHENMFWYRQDPGLGLRLIYFSYDVKMKEKGDIPEGYSVSREKKERFSLILESASTNQTSMYLCASSRSTRDQPQHFGDGTRLSIL.

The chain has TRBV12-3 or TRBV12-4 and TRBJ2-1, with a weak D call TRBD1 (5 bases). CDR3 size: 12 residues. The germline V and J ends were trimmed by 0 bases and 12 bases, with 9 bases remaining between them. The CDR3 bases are TGTGCCAGCAGTTTAGCGACAGTAGGGCAGTTCTTC. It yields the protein CASSLATVGQFF.

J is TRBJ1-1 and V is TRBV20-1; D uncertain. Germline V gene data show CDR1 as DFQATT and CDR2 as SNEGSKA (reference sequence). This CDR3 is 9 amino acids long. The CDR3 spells CRAGTEAFF. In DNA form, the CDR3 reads TGCAGGGCGGGTACTGAAGCTTTCTTT.

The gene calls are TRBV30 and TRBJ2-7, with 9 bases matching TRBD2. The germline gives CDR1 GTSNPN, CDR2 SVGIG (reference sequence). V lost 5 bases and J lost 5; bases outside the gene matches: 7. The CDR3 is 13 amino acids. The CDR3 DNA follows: TGTGCCTGGTGGGCTAGCGGGAACAACGAGCAGTACTTC. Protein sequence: CAWWASGNNEQYF.

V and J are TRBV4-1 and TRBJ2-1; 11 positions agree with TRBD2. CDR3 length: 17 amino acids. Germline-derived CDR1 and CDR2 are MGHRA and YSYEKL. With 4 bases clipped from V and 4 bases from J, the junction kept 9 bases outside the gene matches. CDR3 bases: TGCGCCAGCAGCCTTCATCCGGGACTAGCGGTTTACAATGAGCAGTTCTTC. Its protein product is CASSLHPGLAVYNEQFF.

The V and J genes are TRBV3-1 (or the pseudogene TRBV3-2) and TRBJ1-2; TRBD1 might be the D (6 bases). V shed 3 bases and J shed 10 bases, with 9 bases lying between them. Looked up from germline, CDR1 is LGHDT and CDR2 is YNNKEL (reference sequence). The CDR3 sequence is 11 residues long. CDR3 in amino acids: CASSQQGPYTF. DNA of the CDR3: TGTGCCAGCAGCCAGCAGGGGCCCTACACCTTC.

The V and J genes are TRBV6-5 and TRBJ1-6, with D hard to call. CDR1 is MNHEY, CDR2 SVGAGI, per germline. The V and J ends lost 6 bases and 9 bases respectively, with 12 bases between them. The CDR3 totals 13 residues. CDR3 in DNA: TGTGCCAGCAGCCTTGAGGAGGGTTCACCCCTCCACTTT. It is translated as CASSLEEGSPLHF.

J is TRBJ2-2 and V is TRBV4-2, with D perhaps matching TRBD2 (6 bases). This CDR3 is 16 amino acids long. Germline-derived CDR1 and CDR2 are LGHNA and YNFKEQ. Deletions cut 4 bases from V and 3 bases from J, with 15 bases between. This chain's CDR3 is CASSRELRRDTGELFF. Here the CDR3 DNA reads TGTGCCAGCAGCCGCGAACTCAGGAGGGACACCGGGGAGCTGTTTTTT.

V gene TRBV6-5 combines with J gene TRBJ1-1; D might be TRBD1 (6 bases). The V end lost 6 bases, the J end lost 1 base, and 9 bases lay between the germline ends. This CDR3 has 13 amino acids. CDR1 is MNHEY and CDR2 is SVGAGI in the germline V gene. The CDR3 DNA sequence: TGTGCCAGCAGATCGACAGGGAACACTGAAGCTTTCTTT. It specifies CASRSTGNTEAFF.